What follows describes a single TCR beta chain. What it recognizes is unknown. TCR alpha and TCR beta cDNA libraries carrying sample barcodes and UMIs came from 5'RACE with constant-segment primers. TCRdb redid the calling of the 5' RACE reads with MiXCR, one entry per CDR3 protein. Among under 550,000 distinct CDR3 sequences listed, more than 15% were seen once. J lost 4 bases, V lost 8 bases, and 4 bases had no gene match. From germline, CDR1 is GTSNPN and CDR2 SVGIG (reference sequence). The CDR3 totals 13 residues. This sample is drawn from a study of T-cell memory formation after mild COVID-19. Overall study context: For the most part, TCR clusters were specific to one donor.

Overall study results and limits: CD4+ contracting clones were found mainly in CM and EM, and CD8+ ones in EMRA. CD4+ bias marked clones expanding day 15 to 37, unlike balanced contracting clones.

Sequencing was performed on PBMCs or a T cell subset sorted from them (not recorded which). The chain employs TRBV30 and TRBJ2-1; 11 bases fit TRBD1. The TCR originated in a man between 18 and 29 years old who had mild COVID-19 (a few samples of this study predate the infection). Cell type and time point are not known. In DNA form, the CDR3 reads TGTGCCGGGTGGGACAGGGGGTACAATGAGCAGTTCTTC. It codes for CAGWDRGYNEQFF.